The 27 T cell receptor beta chains below all came from one sample that was sequenced in a study of T cells in Graves' hyperthyroidism and ophthalmopathy. RNA transcripts gave rise to amplified TCR beta CDR3 regions. An initial round of RT-PCR targeting the TCR CDR3 relied on the HTBI primer set. TCRdb passed the multiplex PCR reads through MiXCR, listing each CDR3 protein once. The table shows 150,000 or so distinct CDR3 sequences, with just under 9.5% occurring only once. Sequencing used blood. The receptors shown here come from a woman under 30 with Graves' hyperthyroidism that later progressed to Graves' ophthalmopathy.

This clonotype has more than one count but fewer than ten. V is TRBV5-5 and J is TRBJ2-5; TRBD1 might be the D (6 bases). Trimming took off 3 bases at V and 1 base at J, with 16 bases between the two ends. Germline V gene data show CDR1 as SGHKS and CDR2 as YYEKEE (reference sequence). This CDR3 is built from 16 residues. CDR3 DNA sequence: TGTGCCAGCAGCTCAAGACCGGGACACCTCCAAGAGACCCAGTACTTC. It is translated as CASSSRPGHLQETQYF. Full variable domain (rest looked up from reference TRBV5-5 and TRBJ2-5): DAGVTQSPTHLIKTRGQQVTLRCSPISGHKSVSWYQQVLGQGPQFIFQYYEKEERGRGNFPDRFSARQFPNYSSELNVNALLLGDSALYLCASSSRPGHLQETQYFGPGTRLLVL.

This clonotype turned up a few times. The genes are TRBV7-9 and TRBJ2-7, with 12 nucleotides matching TRBD1. J was trimmed by 5 bases and V by 5 bases; bases with no gene match: 10. This CDR3 region has 16 residues. Per the germline V gene, CDR1 is SEHNR and CDR2 is FQNEAQ (reference sequence). The CDR3 coding sequence is TGTGCCAGCAGCCTTTACCGGGACAGGGGGCACAACGAGCAGTACTTC. It specifies CASSLYRDRGHNEQYF.

This clonotype was seen repeatedly, ten times or more. The chain has TRBV20-1 and TRBJ1-1; D is perhaps TRBD1 (5 bases). The germline gives CDR1 DFQATT, CDR2 SNEGSKA (reference sequence). V was shortened by 8 bases and J by 3 bases, with 16 bases between the two germline ends. This CDR3 is 13 amino acids long. Here the CDR3 DNA reads TGCAGTCCCCGGGGGGGGTTTGACACTGAAGCTTTCTTT. It encodes CSPRGGFDTEAFF.

As regards this clonotype: A much larger clone differs by one base, so this may be a read error. The chain links TRBV20-1 to TRBJ1-2; no reliable D call. The CDR3 contains 13 residues. Trimming took 0 bases from V and 9 from J, leaving 14 bases between them. Germline CDR1 is DFQATT and CDR2 is SNEGSKA (reference sequence). The CDR3, as DNA: TGCAGTGCTAGAGATCGGAAAGAACCGAGCTACACCTTC. Protein product: CSARDRKEPSYTF.

This clonotype appeared many times. This chain links TRBV28 with TRBJ2-1, with 7 bases aligning to TRBD1. The CDR3 has 13 residues. Germline CDR1 reads MDHEN; CDR2 reads SYDVKM. The junction had 1 base not matched to a gene; V was cut back by 2 bases and J by 6 bases. CDR3 DNA: TGTGCCAGCAGTTTAGGACAGGTCAATGAGCAGTTCTTC. Amino acid sequence: CASSLGQVNEQFF. The whole variable domain, remainder taken from reference TRBV28 and TRBJ2-1, is DVKVTQSSRYLVKRTGEKVFLECVQDMDHENMFWYRQDPGLGLRLIYFSYDVKMKEKGDIPEGYSVSREKKERFSLILESASTNQTSMYLCASSLGQVNEQFFGPGTRLTVL.

The sample holds many counts of this clonotype. The chain couples TRBV10-3 to TRBJ1-2, with D perhaps TRBD1 (5 bases). The germline V gene encodes CDR1 ENHRY and CDR2 SYGVKD. Trimming removed 2 bases at V and 6 bases at J, with 13 bases between. The CDR3 is 14 residues long. Here the CDR3 DNA reads TGTGCCATCAGTGAGAAGGGGATGACTGATGGCTACACCTTC. Translating gives CAISEKGMTDGYTF.

This clonotype was recorded a few times. The chain uses TRBV7-2 and TRBJ2-7; possible D gene TRBD2, 7 bases. Germline V gene sequence: CDR1 SGHTA, CDR2 FQGNSA. Trimming removed 5 bases at V and 4 bases at J, with 21 bases between. The CDR3 extends over 16 amino acids. CDR3 DNA: TGTGCCAGCAGCCACCCCCGAGGGGGGGGCGGGTACGAGCAGTACTTC. Translated, it gives CASSHPRGGGGYEQYF. Supplemented by reference TRBV7-2 and TRBJ2-7, the full variable domain reads GAGVSQSPSNKVTEKGKDVELRCDPISGHTALYWYRQSLGQGLEFLIYFQGNSAPDKSGLPSDRFSAERTGGSVSTLTIQRTQQEDSAVYLCASSHPRGGGGYEQYFGPGTRLTVT.

The chain has TRBV5-6 and TRBJ1-2; 7 bases match TRBD1. Germline values: CDR1 SGHDT, CDR2 YYEEEE. V shed 1 base, J shed 0 bases, and the junction held 9 bases outside the gene matches. The CDR3 totals 17 residues. For the CDR3, the DNA is TGTGCCAGCAGCTTGCTAATACAGGGGCCACCTAACTATGGCTACACCTTC. This gives the protein CASSLLIQGPPNYGYTF.

This clonotype was found a few times. This chain uses TRBV2 with TRBJ2-5; D unclear. Germline V CDR1 and CDR2: SNHLY, FYNNEI. Trimming took off 6 bases at V and 2 bases at J, with 16 bases between the two ends. The CDR3 has 15 amino acids. This chain's CDR3 is CASRVLGIGQETQYF. The CDR3 DNA reads as TGTGCCAGCAGAGTGCTAGGGATAGGGCAAGAGACCCAGTACTTC.

This clonotype was recorded many times. The rearrangement joins TRBV7-9 to TRBJ1-2; D is possibly TRBD1 (5 bases). This CDR3 spans 12 amino acids. The V gene lost 4 bases and the J gene lost 7 bases, with 10 bases spanning the gap. Looked up from germline, CDR1 is SEHNR and CDR2 is FQNEAQ (reference sequence). CDR3 sequence: CASSWGGSGYTF. The CDR3 DNA sequence: TGTGCCAGCAGCTGGGGGGGGAGTGGCTACACCTTC.

Details on this clonotype: A much larger clone differs by one base, so this may be a read error. This rearrangement joins TRBV20-1 to TRBJ2-5, with TRBD2 matching 7 bases. The CDR3 length is 14 residues. CDR1 and CDR2 from the germline V gene are DFQATT and SNEGSKA (reference sequence). CDR3 DNA: TGCAGTGCCGATAGGGAGGGGTGGCAAGAGATCCAGTACTTC. It specifies CSADREGWQEIQYF.

This clonotype occurred many times. V usage is TRBV9 and J usage is TRBJ1-1; the match to TRBD1 covers 9 bases. V trimming: 4 bases; J trimming: 3 bases; junction bases outside the gene matches: 7. CDR1 and CDR2 from the germline V gene are SGDLS and YYNGEE. The CDR3 contains 15 residues. CDR3 residues: CASSTHTGGYTEAFF. Written as DNA, the CDR3 is TGTGCCAGCAGCACCCATACAGGGGGCTACACTGAAGCTTTCTTT.

Note on this clonotype: Given a much more abundant clone one base away, this may be a read error. J is TRBJ2-3 and V is TRBV29-1; a possible D gene is TRBD1 (6 bases). The germline V gene encodes CDR1 SQVTM and CDR2 ANQGSEA. The CDR3 loop spans 13 amino acids. The CDR3 loop reads CIVVGGSTDTQYF. The CDR3 nucleotides are TGCATCGTTGTAGGGGGAAGCACAGATACGCAGTATTTT.

There are many counts of this clonotype. This rearrangement joins TRBV11-1 to TRBJ1-2; 7 nucleotides agree with TRBD1. The trim removed 5 bases at V and 6 bases at J, leaving 6 bases unmatched. This CDR3 contains 13 residues. CDR1 is SGHAT and CDR2 is FQDESV in the germline V gene (reference sequence). The CDR3 sequence: CASSQEGANGYTF. The DNA of the CDR3 is TGTGCCAGCAGCCAAGAGGGGGCTAATGGCTACACCTTC.

This clonotype was seen at least ten times. CDR3 DNA: TGTGCCAGCAGCTTAGCAGGGAAGGTGACCAAAAACATTCAGTACTTC. Translated, it gives CASSLAGKVTKNIQYF. The rearrangement links TRBV7-2 to TRBJ2-4; D call uncertain. Germline V gene sequence: CDR1 SGHTA, CDR2 FQGNSA. Trimming took 0 bases from V and 2 from J, leaving 11 bases between them. The CDR3 extends over 16 amino acids.

This clonotype was detected many times. The chain combines TRBV2 with TRBJ2-3; 9 nucleotides match TRBD1. CDR1 is SNHLY, CDR2 FYNNEI, per germline. This CDR3 is built from 13 residues. J lost 3 bases, V lost 10 bases, and 5 bases had no gene match. This chain's CDR3 is CANRQGGTDTQYF. CDR3 nucleotide sequence: TGTGCCAACAGACAGGGGGGGACAGATACGCAGTATTTT.

This rearrangement joins TRBV19 to TRBJ1-5; TRBD1 agrees at 10 bases. Trimming cost V 2 bases and J 5 bases; bases outside gene matches: 3. The CDR3 loop spans 15 amino acids. Germline values: CDR1 LNHDA, CDR2 SQIVND (reference sequence). As DNA, the CDR3 is TGTGCCAGTAGTATAATCGGGACAGGGGATCAGCCCCAGCATTTT. This translates into CASSIIGTGDQPQHF.

This clonotype was counted ten times or more. The chain employs TRBV20-1 and TRBJ1-2; no firm D call. Trimming took 1 base from V and 1 from J, leaving 10 bases between them. The CDR3 runs to 14 residues. Germline-derived CDR1 and CDR2 are DFQATT and SNEGSKA (reference sequence). The CDR3 spells CSARVRTFNYGYTF. DNA of the CDR3: TGCAGTGCTAGAGTTCGGACCTTTAACTATGGCTACACCTTC.

With regard to this clonotype: A much larger clonotype is one base distant, so this may be a read error. The chain is built from TRBV30 and TRBJ1-1; D is uncertain. Germline loops: CDR1 GTSNPN, CDR2 SVGIG (reference sequence). This CDR3 is built from 13 residues. The ends were cut back, 4 bases at V and 1 base at J, with 10 bases in the middle. The DNA of the CDR3 is TGTGCCTGGAAGTATCACACGAACACTGAAGCTTTCTTT. It translates to CAWKYHTNTEAFF.

Comment on this clonotype: This could be a read error, since a much larger clone is one nucleotide away. V is TRBV6-5 and J is TRBJ2-2, with 10 bases that match TRBD1. The CDR3 runs 15 residues. The germline V gene encodes CDR1 MNHEY and CDR2 SVGAGI. CDR3 coding DNA: TGTGCCAGCACCGACAGGGGGCATTACACCCGGGAGCTGTTTTTT. Its translation: CASTDRGHYTRELFF.

This clonotype was counted only a few times. The V call is TRBV10-1, the J call TRBJ1-3; the D gene is possibly TRBD1 (6 bases). V lost 11 bases and J 4 bases, leaving 27 bases between the germline ends. Germline values: CDR1 WNHNN, CDR2 SYGVQD (reference sequence). The CDR3 is made up of 17 amino acids. The CDR3 DNA reads as TGCGCCGGACAAAATCTCCAGGGGCGATATAGCGGAAACACCATATATTTT. Protein sequence: CAGQNLQGRYSGNTIYF.

There are many counts of this clonotype. This chain joins TRBV7-2 and TRBJ2-5; D may match TRBD1 or TRBD2 (5 bases each). There are 14 residues in the CDR3. CDR1 is SGHTA and CDR2 is FQGNSA in the germline V gene. Trimming stripped 2 bases from V and 5 bases from J, with 12 bases between. In DNA form, the CDR3 reads TGTGCCAGCAGCTTACTGGGACCAGGGGAGACCCAGTACTTC. Translating gives CASSLLGPGETQYF.

This clonotype was found many times. This chain joins TRBV7-7 and TRBJ1-2; weak D call: TRBD1 (5 bases). The CDR3 is made up of 10 amino acids. CDR1 is SSHAT, CDR2 FNYEAQ, per germline (reference sequence). CDR3 protein: CASVGQGYTF. The DNA of the CDR3 is TGTGCTAGCGTGGGGCAGGGCTACACCTTC.

This clonotype was seen repeatedly, ten times or more. The chain carries TRBV7-3 and TRBJ2-1, with 9 bases aligning to TRBD2. J gave up 9 bases and V 5 bases, and 8 bases lay outside the gene matches. Germline loops: CDR1 SGHTA, CDR2 FQGTGA. The CDR3 covers 14 residues. CDR3 sequence reads: CASSASGLASEQFF. CDR3 nucleotide sequence: TGTGCCAGCAGCGCCTCGGGACTAGCAAGTGAGCAGTTCTTC.

This clonotype was counted between two and nine times. V and J are TRBV27 and TRBJ2-2; D not certain. The CDR3 covers 14 residues. CDR1 and CDR2 (germline): MNHEY, SMNVEV (reference sequence). Deletions cut 10 bases from V and 5 bases from J, with 17 bases between. CDR3 nucleotide sequence: TGTGCCACCAAGCTTTCTAGTGGTACCGGGGAGCTGTTTTTT. Translated: CATKLSSGTGELFF.

This clonotype was found many times. The chain uses TRBV20-1 and TRBJ2-7; D remains ambiguous. CDR1 is DFQATT and CDR2 is SNEGSKA in the germline V gene (reference sequence). Trimming took off 0 bases at V and 3 bases at J, with 12 bases between the two ends. The CDR3 consists of 14 residues. The CDR3: CSARDRQGIYEQYF. DNA of the CDR3: TGCAGTGCTAGAGATCGACAAGGGATCTACGAGCAGTACTTC.

As for this clonotype: It may be a read error: a sequence one base away is much more abundant. The chain links TRBV3-1 to TRBJ2-5; possible D gene TRBD2, 6 bases. The V gene's germline CDR1 is LGHDT and CDR2 YNNKEL (reference sequence). The CDR3 is 16 amino acids. In DNA, the CDR3 is TGTACCAGCAGCCAAGGTATAGCGGAACACCAAGAGACCCAGTACTTC. It translates to CTSSQGIAEHQETQYF.